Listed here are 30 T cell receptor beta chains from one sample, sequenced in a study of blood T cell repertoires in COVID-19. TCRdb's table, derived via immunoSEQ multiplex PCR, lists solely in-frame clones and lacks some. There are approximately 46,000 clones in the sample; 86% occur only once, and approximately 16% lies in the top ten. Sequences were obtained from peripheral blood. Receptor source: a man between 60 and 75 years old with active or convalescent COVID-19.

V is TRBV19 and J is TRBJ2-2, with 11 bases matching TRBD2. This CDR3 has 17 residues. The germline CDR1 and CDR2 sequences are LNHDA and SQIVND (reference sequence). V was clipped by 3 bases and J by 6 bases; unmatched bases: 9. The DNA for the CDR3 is TGTGCCAGTAGTATGGGGCCTAGCGGGGGGTTGGCCGGGGAGCTGTTTTTT. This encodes CASSMGPSGGLAGELFF.

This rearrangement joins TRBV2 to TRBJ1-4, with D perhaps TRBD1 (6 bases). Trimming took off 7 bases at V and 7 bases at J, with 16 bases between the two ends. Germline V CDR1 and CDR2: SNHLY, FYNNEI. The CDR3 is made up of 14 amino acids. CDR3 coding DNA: TGTGCCAGCACCCGACAGGCACTCGGTGAAAAACTGTTTTTT. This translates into CASTRQALGEKLFF.

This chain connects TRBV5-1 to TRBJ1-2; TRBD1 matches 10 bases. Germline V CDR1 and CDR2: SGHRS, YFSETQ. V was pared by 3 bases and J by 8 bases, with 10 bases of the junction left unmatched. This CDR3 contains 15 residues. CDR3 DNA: TGCGCCAGCAGCTCCCAACCGACAGGGGGCTACGGCTACACCTTC. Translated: CASSSQPTGGYGYTF.

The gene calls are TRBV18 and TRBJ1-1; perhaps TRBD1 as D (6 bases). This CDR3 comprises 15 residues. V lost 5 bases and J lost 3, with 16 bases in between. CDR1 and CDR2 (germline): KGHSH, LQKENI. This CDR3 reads CASSSFQGTDTEAFF. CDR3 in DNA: TGTGCCAGCTCATCTTTCCAGGGGACCGACACTGAAGCTTTCTTT.

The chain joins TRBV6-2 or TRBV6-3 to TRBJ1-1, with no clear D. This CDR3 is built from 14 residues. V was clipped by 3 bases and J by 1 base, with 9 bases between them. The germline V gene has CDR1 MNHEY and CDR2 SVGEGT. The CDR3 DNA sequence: TGTGCCAGCAGTTATATTGGCCAGAACACTGAAGCTTTCTTT. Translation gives CASSYIGQNTEAFF.

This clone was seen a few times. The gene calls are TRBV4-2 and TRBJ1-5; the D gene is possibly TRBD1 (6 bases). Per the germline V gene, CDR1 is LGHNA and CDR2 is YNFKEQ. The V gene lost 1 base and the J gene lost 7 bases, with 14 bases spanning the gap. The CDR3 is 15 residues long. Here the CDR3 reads CASSQGPGAHQPQHF. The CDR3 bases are TGTGCCAGCAGCCAAGGCCCAGGGGCTCACCAGCCCCAGCATTTT.

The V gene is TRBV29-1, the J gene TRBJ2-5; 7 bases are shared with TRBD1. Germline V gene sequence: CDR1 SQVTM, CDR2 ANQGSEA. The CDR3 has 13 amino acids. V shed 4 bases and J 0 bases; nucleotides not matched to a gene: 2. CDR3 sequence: CSVGGTDQETQYF. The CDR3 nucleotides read TGCAGCGTTGGGGGGACAGACCAAGAGACCCAGTACTTC.

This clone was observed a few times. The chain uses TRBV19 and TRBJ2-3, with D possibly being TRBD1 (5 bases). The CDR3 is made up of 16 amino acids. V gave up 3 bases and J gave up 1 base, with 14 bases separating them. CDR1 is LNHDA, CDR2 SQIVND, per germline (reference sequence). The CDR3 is CASSMSLGRGTDTQYF. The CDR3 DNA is TGTGCCAGTAGTATGTCTCTCGGCAGGGGCACAGATACGCAGTATTTT.

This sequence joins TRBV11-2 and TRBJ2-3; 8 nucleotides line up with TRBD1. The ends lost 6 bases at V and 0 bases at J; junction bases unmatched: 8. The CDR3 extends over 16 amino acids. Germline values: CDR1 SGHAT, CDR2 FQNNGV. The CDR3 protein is CASRRQGPTSTDTQYF. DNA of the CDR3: TGTGCCAGCAGAAGACAGGGGCCAACCAGCACAGATACGCAGTATTTT.

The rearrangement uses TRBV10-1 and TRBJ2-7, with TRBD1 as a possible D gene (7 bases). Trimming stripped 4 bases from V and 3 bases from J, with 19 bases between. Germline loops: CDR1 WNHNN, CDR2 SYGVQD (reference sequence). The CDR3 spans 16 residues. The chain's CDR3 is CASSGQGTRGVYEQYF. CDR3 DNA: TGCGCCAGCAGTGGCCAGGGCACCAGGGGGGTCTACGAGCAGTACTTC.

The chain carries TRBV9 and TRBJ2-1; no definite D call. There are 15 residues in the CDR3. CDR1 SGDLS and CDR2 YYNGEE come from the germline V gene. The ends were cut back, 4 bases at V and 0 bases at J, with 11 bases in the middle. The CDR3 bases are TGTGCCAGCAGCACAAGAGGAAGCTCCTACAATGAGCAGTTCTTC. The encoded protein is CASSTRGSSYNEQFF. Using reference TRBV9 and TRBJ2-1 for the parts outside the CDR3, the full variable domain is DSGVTQTPKHLITATGQRVTLRCSPRSGDLSVYWYQQSLDQGLQFLIQYYNGEERAKGNILERFSAQQFPDLHSELNLSSLELGDSALYFCASSTRGSSYNEQFFGPGTRLTVL.

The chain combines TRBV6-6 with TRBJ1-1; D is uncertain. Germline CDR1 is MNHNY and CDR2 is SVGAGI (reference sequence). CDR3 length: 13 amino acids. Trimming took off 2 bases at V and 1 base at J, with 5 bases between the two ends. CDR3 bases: TGTGCCAGCAGTTACGCGGCGAACACTGAAGCTTTCTTT. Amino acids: CASSYAANTEAFF.

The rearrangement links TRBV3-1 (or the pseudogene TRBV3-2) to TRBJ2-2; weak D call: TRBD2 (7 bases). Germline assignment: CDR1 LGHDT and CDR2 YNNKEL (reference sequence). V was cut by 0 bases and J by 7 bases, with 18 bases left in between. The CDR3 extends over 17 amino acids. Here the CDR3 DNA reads TGTGCCAGCAGCCAAGATCTGTGGGGGGGGCCCGGCGGGGAGCTGTTTTTT. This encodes CASSQDLWGGPGGELFF.

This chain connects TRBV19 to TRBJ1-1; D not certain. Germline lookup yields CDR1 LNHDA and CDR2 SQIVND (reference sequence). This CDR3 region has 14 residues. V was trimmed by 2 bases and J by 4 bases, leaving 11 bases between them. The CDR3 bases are TGTGCCAGTAGTATACAAAGAGCTGGCACTGAAGCTTTCTTT. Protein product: CASSIQRAGTEAFF. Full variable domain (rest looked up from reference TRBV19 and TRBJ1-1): DGGITQSPKYLFRKEGQNVTLSCEQNLNHDAMYWYRQDPGQGLRLIYYSQIVNDFQKGDIAEGYSVSREKKESFPLTVTSAQKNPTAFYLCASSIQRAGTEAFFGQGTRLTVV.

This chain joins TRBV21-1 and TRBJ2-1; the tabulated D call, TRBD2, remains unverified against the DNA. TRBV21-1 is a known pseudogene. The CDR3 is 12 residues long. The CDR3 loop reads CASSKTGNEQFF. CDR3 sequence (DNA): TGTGCCAGCAGCAAAACCGGCAATGAGCAGTTCTTC.

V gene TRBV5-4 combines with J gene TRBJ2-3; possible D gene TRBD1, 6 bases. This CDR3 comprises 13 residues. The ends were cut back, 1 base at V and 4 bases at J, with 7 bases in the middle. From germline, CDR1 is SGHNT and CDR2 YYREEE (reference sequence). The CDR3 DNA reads TGTGCCAGCAGCTTGAAGGGGGCAGATACGCAGTATTTT. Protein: CASSLKGADTQYF.

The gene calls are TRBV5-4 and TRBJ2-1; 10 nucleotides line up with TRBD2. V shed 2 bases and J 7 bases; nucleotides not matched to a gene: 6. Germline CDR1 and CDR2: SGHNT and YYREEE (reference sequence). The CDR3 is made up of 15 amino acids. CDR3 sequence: CASSLAGGLGNEQFF. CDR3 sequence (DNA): TGTGCCAGCAGCTTAGCGGGGGGGCTCGGGAATGAGCAGTTCTTC.

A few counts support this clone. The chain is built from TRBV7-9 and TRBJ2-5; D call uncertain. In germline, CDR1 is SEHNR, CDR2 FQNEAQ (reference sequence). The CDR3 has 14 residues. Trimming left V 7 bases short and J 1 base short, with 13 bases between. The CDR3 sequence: CASTPFDIQETQYF. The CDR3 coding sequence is TGTGCCAGCACCCCCTTCGACATCCAAGAGACCCAGTACTTC.

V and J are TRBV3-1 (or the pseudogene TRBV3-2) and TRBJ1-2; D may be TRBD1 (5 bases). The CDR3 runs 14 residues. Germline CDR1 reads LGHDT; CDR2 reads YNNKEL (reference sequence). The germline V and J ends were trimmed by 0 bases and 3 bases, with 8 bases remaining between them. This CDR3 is CASSQETGDYGYTF. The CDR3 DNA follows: TGTGCCAGCAGCCAAGAAACAGGAGACTATGGCTACACCTTC.

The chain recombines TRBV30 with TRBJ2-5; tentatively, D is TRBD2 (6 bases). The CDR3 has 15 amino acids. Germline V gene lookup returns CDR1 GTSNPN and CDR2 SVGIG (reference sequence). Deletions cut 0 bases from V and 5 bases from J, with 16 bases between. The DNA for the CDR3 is TGTGCCTGGAGTGTATCTCCGGGGGTGGGGGAGACCCAGTACTTC. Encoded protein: CAWSVSPGVGETQYF.

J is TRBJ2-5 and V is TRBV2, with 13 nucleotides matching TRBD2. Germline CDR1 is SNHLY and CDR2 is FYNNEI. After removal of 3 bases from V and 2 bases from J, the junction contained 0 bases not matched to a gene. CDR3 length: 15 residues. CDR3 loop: CASSEGLAGQETQYF. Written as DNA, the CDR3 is TGTGCCAGCAGTGAGGGACTAGCGGGGCAAGAGACCCAGTACTTC.

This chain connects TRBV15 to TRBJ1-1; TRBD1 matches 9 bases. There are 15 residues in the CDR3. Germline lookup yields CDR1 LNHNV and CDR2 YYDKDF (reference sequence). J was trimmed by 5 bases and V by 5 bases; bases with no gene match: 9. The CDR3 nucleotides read TGTGCCACCAGCGGAACACAGGGGGCGCTGACTGAAGCTTTCTTT. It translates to CATSGTQGALTEAFF. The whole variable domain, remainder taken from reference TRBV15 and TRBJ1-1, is DAMVIQNPRYQVTQFGKPVTLSCSQTLNHNVMYWYQQKSSQAPKLLFHYYDKDFNNEADTPDNFQSRRPNTSFCFLDIRSPGLGDTAMYLCATSGTQGALTEAFFGQGTRLTVV.

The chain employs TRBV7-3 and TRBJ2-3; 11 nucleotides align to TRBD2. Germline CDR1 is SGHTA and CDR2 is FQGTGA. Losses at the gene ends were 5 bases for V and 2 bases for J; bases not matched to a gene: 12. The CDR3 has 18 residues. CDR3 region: CASSRVASGGRFTDTQYF. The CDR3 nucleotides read TGTGCCAGCAGCCGAGTAGCTAGCGGGGGGAGGTTCACAGATACGCAGTATTTT.

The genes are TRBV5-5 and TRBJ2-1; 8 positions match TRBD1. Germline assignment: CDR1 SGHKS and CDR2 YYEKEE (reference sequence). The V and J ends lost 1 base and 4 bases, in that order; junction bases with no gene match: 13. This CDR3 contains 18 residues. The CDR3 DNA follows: TGTGCCAGCAGCTTGAGGGGGACAGGACAGAAACTTTACAATGAGCAGTTCTTC. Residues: CASSLRGTGQKLYNEQFF.

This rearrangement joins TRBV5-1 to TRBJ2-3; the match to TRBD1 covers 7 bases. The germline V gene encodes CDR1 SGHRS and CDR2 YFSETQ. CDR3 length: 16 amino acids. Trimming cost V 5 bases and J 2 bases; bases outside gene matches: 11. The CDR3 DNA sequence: TGCGCCAGCAGACGAGGGGGCGTCAGCACCACAGATACGCAGTATTTT. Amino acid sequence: CASRRGGVSTTDTQYF.

The DNA for the CDR3 is TGTGCCAGCAGCCATTCGACAGGGACTTCTTCACCCCTCCACTTT. As protein: CASSHSTGTSSPLHF. V and J are TRBV3-1 (or the pseudogene TRBV3-2) and TRBJ1-6; 7 bases align to TRBD1. CDR1 and CDR2 (germline): LGHDT, YNNKEL (reference sequence). The ends lost 3 bases at V and 9 bases at J; junction bases unmatched: 8. The CDR3 has 15 amino acids.

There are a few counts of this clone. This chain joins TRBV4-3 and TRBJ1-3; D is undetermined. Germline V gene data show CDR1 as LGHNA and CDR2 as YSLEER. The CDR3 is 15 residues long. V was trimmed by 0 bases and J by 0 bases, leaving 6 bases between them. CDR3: CASSQELNSGNTIYF. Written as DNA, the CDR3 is TGCGCCAGCAGCCAAGAACTCAACTCTGGAAACACCATATATTTT.

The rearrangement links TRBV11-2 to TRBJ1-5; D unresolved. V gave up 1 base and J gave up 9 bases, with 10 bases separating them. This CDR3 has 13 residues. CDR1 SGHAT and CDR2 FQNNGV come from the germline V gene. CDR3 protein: CASSLVGRRPQHF. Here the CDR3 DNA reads TGTGCCAGCAGCTTAGTGGGCAGGCGGCCCCAGCATTTT.

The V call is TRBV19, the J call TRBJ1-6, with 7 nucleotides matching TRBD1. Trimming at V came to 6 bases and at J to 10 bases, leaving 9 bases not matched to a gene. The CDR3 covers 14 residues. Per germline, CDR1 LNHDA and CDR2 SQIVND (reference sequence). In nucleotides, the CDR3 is TGTGCCAGTAGCCCCGGGACAGTATCATCACCCCTCCACTTT. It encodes CASSPGTVSSPLHF.

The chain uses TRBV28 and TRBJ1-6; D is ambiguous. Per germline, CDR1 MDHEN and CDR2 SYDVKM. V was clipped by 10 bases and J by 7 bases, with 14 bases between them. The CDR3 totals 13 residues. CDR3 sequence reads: CATLREGNSPLHF. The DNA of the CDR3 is TGTGCCACCCTCCGGGAAGGAAATTCACCCCTCCACTTT.